This T cell receptor (beta chain) derives from a study of T cells in Graves' hyperthyroidism and ophthalmopathy. At the level of the study: The blood sample was taken at first diagnosis, before treatment began.

The TCR beta CDR3 regions underwent amplification using RNA transcripts as the source. Using the HTBI primer set, a first-round RT-PCR was run on the TCR CDR3. From the multiplex PCR reads, TCRdb called clonotypes with MiXCR, one entry per CDR3 protein. The table lists about 580,000 distinct CDR3 sequences, roughly 14% of them singletons. Patients were excluded because of uncontrolled infection, other autoimmune disease, pregnancy or lactation. This clonotype was seen only a few times. V lost 2 bases and J 4 bases, leaving 12 bases between the germline ends. The germline V gene encodes CDR1 MGHRA and CDR2 YSYEKL. The CDR3 totals 15 residues.

What was sequenced was blood. The clonotype comes from a woman younger than 45 with Graves' hyperthyroidism that later progressed to Graves' ophthalmopathy. The genes are TRBV4-1 and TRBJ2-1; D may match TRBD1 or TRBD2 (5 bases each). The CDR3 DNA reads TGCGCCAGCAGCCAATCCCGGGGCTTGTACAATGAGCAGTTCTTC. Its protein is CASSQSRGLYNEQFF.